This T cell receptor (beta chain) stems from a study of OX40 agonist ivuxolimab in advanced cancers. A note on the overall study: Ivuxolimab was a fully human IgG2 agonistic monoclonal antibody targeting the costimulatory receptor OX40 (CD134). Intravenous ivuxolimab was administered to patients every 2 weeks at six dose levels: 0.01, 0.1, 0.3, 1.5, 3 and 10 mg/kg. The paper reports the monotherapy dose-escalation portion (N of about 47 patients) of the phase I ivuxolimab trial. Of the approximately 50 dose-escalation patients, hepatocellular carcinoma was present in around 19, melanoma in roughly 15, renal cell carcinoma in 9 and head and neck cancer in 9. The point of sequencing TCRbeta in the periphery was to test whether ivuxolimab changed TCR sequence diversity and drove clonal T-cell expansion. In the dose-escalation cohort, around four fifths of patients were male, and the mean age was approximately 64 years, with a range of 23 to 79. Three dose-escalation patients achieved partial responses, one with hepatocellular carcinoma and two with cutaneous melanoma. Patients were allowed to have had prior anti-PD-1, anti-PD-L1 or anti-CTLA-4 therapy, and approximately 40% of the dose-escalation patients had been treated with checkpoint inhibitors. Paper-wide results and their limitations: On average, CD8+ T cells showed more expanded clones than CD4+ T cells after ivuxolimab. Low levels of normalized T-cell clonal expansion were also seen in some patients who did not respond. Clonal expansion of both CD4+ and CD8+ blood T cells was observed from baseline to week 6 at doses 0.1 to 3.0 mg/kg. Antigen specificity was not determined for the clonally expanded peripheral T cells. In the 0.1-3.0 mg/kg groups, partial responders had among the lowest normalized peripheral clonal expansion, particularly in CD8+ T cells.

Genomic DNA was isolated from the sorted cells so that the TCRbeta CDR3 region could be sequenced. The immunoSEQ Assay was used for sequencing of TCRbeta CDR3 regions. This is the immuneACCESS table as TCRdb keeps it, with only in-frame sequences that have V and J called. A part of the clones is gone; compared with another copy, unresolved V genes explain less than half, and the rest is unexplained. This sample is represented by 30,000 to 40,000 clones; approximately 89% of them were singletons. Clones ranked in the top ten supply less than 30% of the sample. Turning to this clone: No antigen is known for it. No qualities accompany the bases; no much larger clone lies one base away.

The germline ends are 12 bases apart after V is trimmed by 4 bases and J by 0 bases. From the cysteine up to the phenylalanine, the CDR3 has a length of 14 residues. Left in the record is the CDR3 DNA by itself, 42 bases read in frame from the first base. The germline V gene specifies SQVTM as CDR1 and ANQGSEA as CDR2. The trial excluded patients who had a history of autoimmune disease or who were on systemic immunosuppression. Peripheral blood for TCR sequencing was drawn from every dose cohort at baseline, at cycle 4 day 1 and at cycle 7 day 1. Samples came from an open-label, multicenter, first-in-human phase I dose-escalation trial of ivuxolimab. Adults with locally advanced or metastatic melanoma, renal cell carcinoma, hepatocellular carcinoma or head and neck squamous cell carcinoma were enrolled in the trial. Before TCR sequencing, CD4+ and CD8+ T cells were separately sorted from peripheral blood.

The specimen was CD4+ or CD8+ T cells sorted from blood, collected in a trial of the OX40 agonist ivuxolimab. This TCR was recovered from an adult with an advanced solid tumor such as melanoma, head and neck, liver or kidney cancer. Recombination linked TRBV29-1 to TRBJ1-2; TRBD1 might be the D gene, on 6 matching bases. CDR3 protein: CSVGRGGTNYGYTF. The sequenced DNA is TGCAGCGTTGGAAGGGGGGGAACTAACTATGGCTACACCTTC.